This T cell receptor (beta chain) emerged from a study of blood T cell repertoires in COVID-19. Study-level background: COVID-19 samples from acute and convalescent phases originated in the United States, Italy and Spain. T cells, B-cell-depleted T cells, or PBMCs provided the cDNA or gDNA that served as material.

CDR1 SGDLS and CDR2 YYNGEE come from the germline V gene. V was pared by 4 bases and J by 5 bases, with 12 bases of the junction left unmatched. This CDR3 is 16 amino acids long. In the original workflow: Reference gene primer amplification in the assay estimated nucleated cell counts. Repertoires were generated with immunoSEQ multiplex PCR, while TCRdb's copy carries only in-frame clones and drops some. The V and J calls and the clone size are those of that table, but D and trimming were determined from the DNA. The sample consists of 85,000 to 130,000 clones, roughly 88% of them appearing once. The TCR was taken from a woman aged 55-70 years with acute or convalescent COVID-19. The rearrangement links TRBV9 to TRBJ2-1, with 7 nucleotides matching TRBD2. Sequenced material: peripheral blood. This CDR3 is CASSPRRLAEDNEQFF. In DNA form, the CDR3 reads TGTGCCAGCAGCCCCCGGAGGCTAGCGGAAGACAATGAGCAGTTCTTC.